Presented here are 22 T cell receptor beta chains from one specimen sequenced in a study of OX40 agonist ivuxolimab in advanced cancers. Sequencing used immunoSEQ multiplex PCR; TCRdb keeps in-frame clones, though not all of them. The table lists some 20,000 clones, around four fifths of them singletons. The sequencing here drew on CD4+ or CD8+ T cells sorted from blood, taken in a trial of the OX40 agonist ivuxolimab. These receptors originate from an adult with an advanced solid tumor such as melanoma, head and neck, liver or kidney cancer.

This chain joins TRBV7-9 and TRBJ1-2, with D possibly matching TRBD1 (5 bases). V dropped 5 bases and J dropped 2 bases, with 18 bases sitting between them. The CDR3 is 16 amino acids. Germline V CDR1 and CDR2: SEHNR, FQNEAQ (reference sequence). This chain's CDR3 is CASSPRDGLFNYGYTF. CDR3 sequence (DNA): TGTGCCAGCAGCCCCCGGGACGGCCTTTTCAACTATGGCTACACCTTC.

In DNA form, the CDR3 reads TGCGCCAGCAGCTTGTCAACAAATCAGCCCCAGCATTTT. It translates to CASSLSTNQPQHF. The chain is built from TRBV5-1 and TRBJ1-5; D is ambiguous. Germline CDR1 and CDR2: SGHRS and YFSETQ. Trimming left V 1 base short and J 4 bases short, with 6 bases between. CDR3 length: 13 amino acids.

The chain carries TRBV7-9 and TRBJ2-7; 11 bases align to TRBD1. Per germline, CDR1 SEHNR and CDR2 FQNEAQ (reference sequence). The CDR3 totals 15 residues. J lost 5 bases, V lost 4 bases, and 7 bases had no gene match. CDR3 protein: CASSSDRGHVNEQYF. The CDR3, as DNA: TGTGCCAGCAGCTCGGACAGGGGGCACGTCAACGAGCAGTACTTC.

The chain recombines TRBV7-9 with TRBJ2-1; TRBD2 might be the D (6 bases). This CDR3 is built from 18 residues. CDR1 and CDR2 from the germline V gene are SEHNR and FQNEAQ (reference sequence). Trimming took 5 bases from V and 1 from J, leaving 21 bases between them. The CDR3 bases are TGTGCCAGCAGCCCGAGGAGGGATCTCCTGCCGTCCTACAATGAGCAGTTCTTC. Translated, it gives CASSPRRDLLPSYNEQFF.

CDR3 DNA sequence: TGTGCCAGCAGCTTCGACCAGGGGTTGAGGTACTACGAGCAGTACTTC. It codes for CASSFDQGLRYYEQYF. The chain couples TRBV7-2 to TRBJ2-7, with TRBD1 as a possible D gene (6 bases). Trimming pared 3 bases from V and 3 bases from J, leaving 18 bases between. CDR1 and CDR2 from the germline V gene are SGHTA and FQGNSA. The CDR3 runs to 16 residues.

The J gene is TRBJ1-2, the V gene TRBV9; D is perhaps TRBD1 (6 bases). The germline V and J ends were trimmed by 3 bases and 5 bases, with 11 bases remaining between them. The CDR3 loop spans 13 amino acids. Germline assignment: CDR1 SGDLS and CDR2 YYNGEE. CDR3 residues: CASSEGGTYGYTF. The CDR3 DNA reads as TGTGCCAGCAGCGAGGGGGGGACGTATGGCTACACCTTC.

DNA for the CDR3: TGTGCCAGCAGTTACTCCGGGGGGAACACTGAAGCTTTCTTT. Translating it yields CASSYSGGNTEAFF. This chain joins TRBV6-5 and TRBJ1-1, with D possibly TRBD1 on 5 matching bases. CDR3 length: 14 residues. Trimming took off 0 bases at V and 1 base at J, with 6 bases between the two ends. Germline V gene lookup returns CDR1 MNHEY and CDR2 SVGAGI.

V usage is TRBV7-9 and J usage is TRBJ2-7; no reliable D call. The germline gives CDR1 SEHNR, CDR2 FQNEAQ (reference sequence). This CDR3 is built from 13 residues. Between the trimmed V and J ends, which lost 5 bases and 3 bases, there was a span of 11 bases. The CDR3 coding sequence is TGTGCCAGCAGCACCCTATCATACTACGAGCAGTACTTC. Its translation is CASSTLSYYEQYF. Based on the CDR3 plus reference TRBV7-9 and TRBJ2-7, the full variable domain is DTGVSQNPRHKITKRGQNVTFRCDPISEHNRLYWYRQTLGQGPEFLTYFQNEAQLEKSRLLSDRFSAERPKGSFSTLEIQRTEQGDSAMYLCASSTLSYYEQYFGPGTRLTVT.

The chain has TRBV7-2 and TRBJ2-7; 12 bases fit TRBD2. The CDR3 consists of 15 residues. Germline V gene data show CDR1 as SGHTA and CDR2 as FQGNSA. V was clipped by 5 bases and J by 0 bases; unmatched bases: 2. CDR3 protein: CASSPGLAGSYEQYF. The CDR3 nucleotides are TGTGCCAGCAGCCCGGGACTAGCGGGCTCCTACGAGCAGTACTTC.

This clone was found a few times. The chain uses TRBV6-6 and TRBJ2-2; D tentatively reads TRBD1 or TRBD2 (6 bases each). Looked up from germline, CDR1 is MNHNY and CDR2 is SVGAGI (reference sequence). This CDR3 contains 15 residues. V was cut by 3 bases and J by 6 bases, with 14 bases left in between. CDR3: CASSYGPGEAGELFF. Written as DNA, the CDR3 is TGTGCCAGCAGTTATGGACCAGGGGAGGCCGGGGAGCTGTTTTTT.

The chain joins TRBV7-6 to TRBJ2-7; D is perhaps TRBD2 (5 bases). The CDR3 is 15 amino acids. V was clipped by 4 bases and J by 6 bases, with 19 bases between them. The germline CDR1 and CDR2 sequences are SGHVS and FNYEAQ. This CDR3 is CASSWDERRAGEQYF. The CDR3 nucleotides read TGTGCCAGCAGCTGGGATGAACGAAGGGCGGGCGAGCAGTACTTC.

The chain links TRBV30 to TRBJ1-2; 8 nucleotides align to TRBD1. The CDR3 is 11 residues long. Germline V CDR1 and CDR2: GTSNPN, SVGIG (reference sequence). V was pared by 8 bases and J by 4 bases, with 3 bases of the junction left unmatched. This CDR3 reads CAGQGVYGYTF. DNA of the CDR3: TGTGCCGGACAGGGAGTCTATGGCTACACCTTC.

The V gene is TRBV15, the J gene TRBJ1-1; 8 bases map to TRBD1. The junction had 5 bases not matched to a gene; V was cut back by 0 bases and J by 5 bases. Germline V gene sequence: CDR1 LNHNV, CDR2 YYDKDF (reference sequence). This CDR3 has 15 amino acids. Here the CDR3 reads CATSREGQGGTEAFF. DNA for the CDR3: TGTGCCACCAGCAGAGAAGGACAGGGAGGGACTGAAGCTTTCTTT.

The V gene is TRBV2, the J gene TRBJ2-1; 9 nucleotides align to TRBD2. CDR3 size: 16 residues. V trimming: 10 bases; J trimming: 2 bases; junction bases outside the gene matches: 12. CDR1 SNHLY and CDR2 FYNNEI come from the germline V gene. The CDR3 loop reads CATGGSGGITYNEQFF. The CDR3 nucleotides read TGTGCCACGGGCGGGAGCGGGGGGATTACCTACAATGAGCAGTTCTTC. Full variable domain (outside the CDR3, taken from reference TRBV2 and TRBJ2-1): EPEVTQTPSHQVTQMGQEVILRCVPISNHLYFYWYRQILGQKVEFLVSFYNNEISEKSEIFDDQFSVERPDGSNFTLKIRSTKLEDSAMYFCATGGSGGITYNEQFFGPGTRLTVL.

The chain couples TRBV7-2 to TRBJ1-2; no clear D. The CDR3 contains 14 residues. The germline V gene encodes CDR1 SGHTA and CDR2 FQGNSA. The germline V and J ends were trimmed by 1 base and 4 bases, with 10 bases remaining between them. The CDR3 region has the DNA TGTGCCAGCAGCTTAGTTTCCTCGTTCTATGGCTACACCTTC. This sequence encodes CASSLVSSFYGYTF.

This sequence joins TRBV6-5 and TRBJ2-7, with TRBD1 matching 9 bases. CDR1 and CDR2 from the germline V gene are MNHEY and SVGAGI. J was trimmed by 3 bases and V by 4 bases; bases with no gene match: 4. The CDR3 is made up of 14 amino acids. The CDR3 DNA reads as TGTGCCAGCAGTTTTGGGACAGGGATCTACGAGCAGTACTTC. Its translation: CASSFGTGIYEQYF.

The chain recombines TRBV6-5 with TRBJ1-3; D ambiguous. CDR1 MNHEY and CDR2 SVGAGI come from the germline V gene. The CDR3 spans 15 residues. The ends were cut back, 0 bases at V and 4 bases at J, with 10 bases in the middle. This chain's CDR3 is CASSYSSGTGNTIYF. The CDR3 coding sequence is TGTGCCAGCAGTTACTCATCGGGTACCGGAAACACCATATATTTT.

This chain uses TRBV13 with TRBJ2-5, with a tentative D call TRBD2 (5 bases). The CDR3 is 17 residues long. The V end was cut by 2 bases, the J end by 0 bases, with 16 bases between. CDR1 is PRHDT, CDR2 FYEKMQ, per germline (reference sequence). The DNA for the CDR3 is TGTGCCAGCAGCTTAAGTTCGGACTCGCGGTACCAAGAGACCCAGTACTTC. Amino acids: CASSLSSDSRYQETQYF. The whole variable domain, remainder taken from reference TRBV13 and TRBJ2-5, is AAGVIQSPRHLIKEKRETATLKCYPIPRHDTVYWYQQGPGQDPQFLISFYEKMQSDKGSIPDRFSAQQFSDYHSELNMSSLELGDSALYFCASSLSSDSRYQETQYFGPGTRLLVL.

V gene TRBV10-2 combines with J gene TRBJ2-7; TRBD1 matches at 7 bases. The CDR3 totals 16 residues. Unmatched junction bases numbered 15, after V lost 3 bases and J lost 7 bases. Germline CDR1 and CDR2: WSHSY and SAAADI. The DNA of the CDR3 is TGCGCCAGCAGTGACCCGGGACAGTACTTAGCTTGGGAGCAGTACTTC. This encodes CASSDPGQYLAWEQYF.

This chain joins TRBV19 and TRBJ2-3; 7 bases are a match to TRBD2. Germline CDR1 reads LNHDA; CDR2 reads SQIVND (reference sequence). The CDR3 covers 15 residues. With 7 bases clipped from V and 4 bases from J, the junction kept 11 bases outside the gene matches. CDR3 nucleotides: TGTGCCAGTACGGCGTGGGAGGGCAGCGCAGATACGCAGTATTTT. Its translation is CASTAWEGSADTQYF.

The genes are TRBV7-4 and TRBJ1-1; tentatively, D is TRBD1 (5 bases). Germline V gives CDR1 SGHVT, CDR2 SQSDAQ. The CDR3 length is 13 residues. The V end lost 5 bases, the J end lost 4 bases, and 11 bases lay between the germline ends. CDR3 sequence (DNA): TGTGCCAGCAGCCCCGGGGCTAGCACTGAAGCTTTCTTT. The encoded protein is CASSPGASTEAFF. Full variable domain (outside the CDR3, taken from reference TRBV7-4 and TRBJ1-1): GAGVSQSPRYKVAKRGRDVALRCDSISGHVTLYWYRQTLGQGSEVLTYSQSDAQRDKSGRPSGRFSAERPERSVSTLKIQRTEQGDSAVYLCASSPGASTEAFFGQGTRLTVV.

This clone was seen only once. The chain has TRBV19 and TRBJ2-3; D remains unclear. V lost 7 bases, J lost 3 bases, and 11 bases lay in between. Germline values: CDR1 LNHDA, CDR2 SQIVND (reference sequence). The CDR3 spans 13 residues. CDR3 in amino acids: CASKVLGTDTQYF. DNA of the CDR3: TGTGCCAGTAAGGTCCTGGGGACAGATACGCAGTATTTT.